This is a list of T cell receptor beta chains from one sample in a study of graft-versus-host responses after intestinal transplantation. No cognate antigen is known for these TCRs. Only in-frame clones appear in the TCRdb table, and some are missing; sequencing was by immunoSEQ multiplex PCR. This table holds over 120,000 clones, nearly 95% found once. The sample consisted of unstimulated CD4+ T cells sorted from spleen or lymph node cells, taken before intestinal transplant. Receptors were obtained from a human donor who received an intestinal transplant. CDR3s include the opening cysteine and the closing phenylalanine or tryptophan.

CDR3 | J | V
CASSQPTAFTGTGEGKGYTF | TRBJ1-2 | TRBV4-1
CASRSGSYQPQHF | TRBJ1-5 | TRBV28
CSAPEYNEQFF | TRBJ2-1 | TRBV20-1
CASSRDSPPGELFF | TRBJ2-2 | TRBV19
CASSSSGRINTEAFF | TRBJ1-1 | TRBV27
CASSPRQGFYNEQFF | TRBJ2-1 | TRBV28
CASSSRDRLPPLHF | TRBJ1-6 | TRBV27
CASSPRTQQGSYEQYF | TRBJ2-7 | TRBV18
CASSLVYRGGTGELFF | TRBJ2-2 | TRBV7-6
CASSRQGVGANVLTF | TRBJ2-6 | TRBV2
CASSLEGYGYTF | TRBJ1-2 | TRBV18
CASSSGRRAQQFF | TRBJ2-1 | TRBV7-6
CAILDRVGTIYF | TRBJ1-3 | TRBV6-4